This T cell receptor (beta chain) comes out of a study of cytomegalovirus exposure and HLA in healthy donors (dated 2017 in TCRdb). Notes on the research overall: In an earlier analysis of approximately 500 of the donors, around 300 Gb of sequence data and roughly 100 million unique TCR beta sequences from 150 million to 200 million T cells were reported. All discovery cohort repertoires had been generated on a single sequencing platform. HLA typing included class I and class II loci at four-digit resolution. Rather than using new phenotypic data, the later analysis identified candidate immune exposures from TCR beta sequences and from how often those sequences occurred across donors. The number of typed donors differed by locus: roughly 629-630 for A, B, C, DRB1 and DQB1; 500 to 550 for DQA1; fewer than 610 for DPA1; and some 470 for DPB1. To study patterns of TCR occurrence, a later analysis re-analyzed previously published TCR beta repertoires from 666 donors and added high-resolution HLA genotyping. In an earlier analysis of several hundred of the donors, high-throughput TCR beta sequencing was used to judge whether each TCR beta V gene segment behaved as functional or pseudogenic. The study combined high-throughput TCR immunosequencing, statistical association of individual TCRs with disease status, and machine learning to predict cytomegalovirus infection status. The genetic ancestry cluster associated with self-reported Caucasian donors included over 65% of the approximately 410 genotyped donors. The aim of the study was to test whether cataloging public T cell receptors could identify signatures of past pathogen exposure. Genome-wide SNP genotypes for about three fifths of the roughly 700 donors were used in a later genetic analysis, which treated that subset as a discovery cohort. The study profiled the T cell repertoires of hundreds of subjects by immunosequencing and related them to cytomegalovirus serostatus. Among some 400 genotyped donors of the cohort, an average of approximately 240,000 unique TCR beta nucleotide sequences were sequenced per donor, roughly 20% of them non-productive. An early release covering 550 to 650 HLA-typed donors comprised approximately 300 gigabases of sequencing data and 85 million to 100 million unique TCR sequences. Donor age, sex, ethnicity and CMV serostatus were collected together with the repertoire data. A separate validation cohort of roughly 120 different subjects was used in addition to the approximately 700-subject first cohort. A few DR-DQ haplotypes were treated as single units for association and clustering because of strong linkage in the cohort.

Here is what the overall study found, with its caveats: An association between a missense DCLRE1C variant and V-gene and J-gene trimming of TCR beta chains was found in a later genetic analysis and replicated in an independent cohort. When HLA alleles, especially DR and DQ, strongly co-occurred, TCR associations were difficult to assign to individual alleles. CMV serostatus was the only immune exposure information available for the cohort. A later analysis associated about 17,000 TCR beta sequences with specific HLA alleles at a false discovery rate of 0.05. In both the original and validation cohorts, the classifier was reported to diagnose cytomegalovirus status with high specificity and sensitivity. In vitro tests confirmed that a few of the cytomegalovirus-associated TCR beta chains recognize cytomegalovirus antigens. A later analysis found that TCR association rates varied across HLA loci, with DRB1 alleles showing the most associated TCRs and HLA-C alleles the fewest. According to a later analysis, parvovirus B19, influenza, CMV and Epstein-Barr virus appeared linked to several top co-occurrence clusters. Sequencing depth was assumed to be roughly uniform across donors in the presence/absence analyses, though that assumption may not hold. A later analysis found that most CMV-associated TCR beta chains appeared HLA-restricted, with HLA associations seemingly driven largely by CMV exposure. An earlier analysis of roughly 570 of the donors showed that most TCR beta V segments appeared in productive rearrangements either about 87% or about 30% of the time, which broadly matched IMGT annotations. Some IMGT-functional V segments, including TRBV6-2 and TRBV6-3, could not be told apart with the 87-base-pair reads, so those segments were excluded. Because HLA typing was missing for some donors at each locus, association tests included only the typed subset. Correlated functional status among segregating V segments might reflect linkage disequilibrium, but an unknown experimental factor could not be ruled out. The study gave a list of about 160 TCR beta chains associated with cytomegalovirus. A further reported finding was that TCR beta sequences accurately predicted the HLA-A and HLA-B alleles for most subjects in the first cohort. In a later analysis, HLA-associated TCR beta chains were found to be more clonally expanded and to have lower generation probabilities than equally common non-associated chains. The authors suggested that the approach could potentially be extended to other disease states and immunological phenotypes. According to a later genetic analysis, donors in an Asian-associated ancestry cluster had fewer N-insertions in productive TCRs than the approximately 630-donor mean. Most TCR sequences were seen in very few donors, while some public TCRs were found in many individuals. A group of highly shared sequence variants was considered likely to be a technical artifact of the sequencing pipeline. In this cohort, only TCR beta chains were sequenced, and detectable features were limited by the absence of alpha or paired-chain data. Because counts were too low, approximately 18 rarely observed V segments, including chromosome 9 orphons, were excluded from the earlier analysis of about 500 of the donors.

The cohort consisted of 670 or so healthy bone marrow donors. All cohort members were sampled while nominally healthy, although unrecorded immune exposures were likely present. The donor tested CMV seropositive and was one of the 289 seropositive cohort members. A peripheral blood sample was collected from each donor, and TCR beta sequencing was performed on peripheral blood mononuclear cells. Genomic DNA extraction from the blood cell samples was performed with the Qiagen DNeasy Blood Extraction Kit. Library preparation employed the immunoSEQ multiplex PCR assay. For the multiplex PCR, a mixture combining 60 forward primers for TCR Vbeta segments and 13 reverse primers for TCR Jbeta segments was used. A multiplex PCR assay on genomic DNA amplified the CDR3 region of rearranged TCR beta genes. Amplified TCR beta libraries were sequenced as 87-base-pair reads on the Illumina HiSeq System. From the authors' description of their analysis: A later analysis counted about 80 million unique TCR beta chains across the 650 to 700 repertoires, and 10 million to 11 million of these chains were shared by at least two donors. Raw reads were error-corrected and collapsed into unique sequences with a nearest-neighbor algorithm that merged closely related sequences to remove PCR and sequencing errors. CDR3 sequences were aligned to IMGT reference sequences to assign V, D and J gene segments. Each retained sequence needed at least a six-nucleotide match to both a V gene segment and a J gene segment. A rearrangement was called productive if the CDR3 had no stop codons and remained in frame with V and J, and every other rearrangement was called non-productive. Following IMGT convention, CDR3 was defined as the stretch from the second conserved V-encoded cysteine to the conserved J-encoded phenylalanine. Sequences without an unambiguous match to a single V gene segment were excluded from the earlier analysis of over 500 of the donors. In an earlier analysis of 587 of the donors, V segments were called functional above 56.7% productive rearrangements and were called segregating when the between-donor standard deviation exceeded 5%. To diagnose cytomegalovirus status from the catalog of TCR beta chain sequences, a statistical classification framework was built. V and J gene assignment, in a later analysis, came from comparing TCR nucleotide sequences with IMGT/GENE-DB human TR gene sequences. In a later analysis, CDR3 sequences and most-parsimonious VDJ recombination scenarios were assigned using the TCRdist pipeline. In a later analysis, each TCR beta chain was defined by its CDR3 amino acid sequence together with its V-gene family, and reads without a unique V-gene family were excluded. To address suspected cross-contamination and a sequencing artifact, a later analysis removed 550 to 750 highly shared, low-generation-probability nucleotide sequences. A later analysis calculated a clonal expansion index for each public chain from normalized within-repertoire ranks of inferred template counts. In a later analysis, generation probabilities were computed using a VDJ recombination model fitted to out-of-frame rearrangements, and the results were checked against IGoR. Hypergeometric tests were used in a later analysis to score TCR-TCR, TCR-HLA and TCR-CMV co-occurrence, with a repertoire-size bias correction applied to the TCR pairs. A later analysis estimated false discovery rates by permuting HLA or CMV assignments 20 times. In a later analysis, co-occurring TCRs were grouped using DBSCAN, with TCRdist sequence similarity added in when clustering inside HLA-allele-positive subsets. Co-occurrence clustering excluded repertoires with fewer than 30,000 or more than 120,000 public chains, plus five with anomalous nucleotide sharing. In TCRdb, the immuneACCESS table is reduced to in-frame sequences with V and J assigned. These tables do not hold every clone; where another copy was compared, an unresolved V gene accounts for under half, and the others remain unexplained. V, J and clone size are those of that table, while D and trimming were read from the DNA. This sample holds approximately 100,000 clones; 79% were observed only once. Of the sample, under 5% falls within the top ten clones.

Taken from cysteine to phenylalanine, the CDR3 has 14 residues. The kept DNA is CDR3 alone, 42 bases in frame from the first base. From the germline V gene (reference sequence), CDR1 is SEHNR and CDR2 is FQNEAQ. Unmatched junction bases come to 8, with V trimmed by 5 bases and J by 5 bases. Points on this clone: It has no known antigen specificity. Base qualities are not at hand, and no much larger clone is one base apart.

The sequenced material came from PBMCs. The clonotype was recovered from a female donor in good health and CMV-seropositive. The chain uses TRBV7-9 and TRBJ1-1, and 7 junctional nucleotides match TRBD1. The CDR3 protein: CASSRRGSGTEAFF. The DNA is TGTGCCAGCAGCCGCAGGGGGTCGGGGACTGAAGCTTTCTTT.